These 8 T cell receptor beta chains were all obtained from the same sample, sequenced in a study of T cell repertoires in cytomegalovirus infection. Antigen specificity for these receptors is unknown. TCRdb independently ran MiXCR on the reads; one entry per CDR3 protein. The sample consists of about 500,000 distinct CDR3 sequences, 30% to 40% of them appearing once. Here the sequenced sample was cultured PBMCs, taken from culture after CMV antigen stimulation. These receptors were taken from a human donor in good health (CMV status not recorded). Some clones in this sample may be carry-over from other donors' samples.

In its sample, this clonotype was seen once. The chain combines TRBV2 with TRBJ2-3; 10 positions match TRBD1. Germline trimming cut 10 bases from V and 1 base from J; bases unmatched to any gene: 8. The CDR3 length is 15 residues. The germline CDR1 and CDR2 sequences are SNHLY and FYNNEI. CDR3 amino acids: CATGQGQLGTDTQYF. The CDR3 coding sequence is TGTGCCACGGGACAGGGGCAACTGGGCACAGATACGCAGTATTTT. The full variable domain, completed using reference TRBV2 and TRBJ2-3, is EPEVTQTPSHQVTQMGQEVILRCVPISNHLYFYWYRQILGQKVEFLVSFYNNEISEKSEIFDDQFSVERPDGSNFTLKIRSTKLEDSAMYFCATGQGQLGTDTQYFGPGTRLTVL.

The gene calls are TRBV12-5 and TRBJ1-5, with D perhaps TRBD1 (6 bases). Trimming stripped 1 base from V and 5 bases from J, with 21 bases between. The CDR3 totals 18 residues. Per germline, CDR1 LGHNT and CDR2 FRNRAP. In DNA, the CDR3 is TGTGCTAGTGGTTTGGGGCGGGGGGGCTTCGGGACCGATCAGCCCCAGCATTTT. Its protein is CASGLGRGGFGTDQPQHF.

The chain recombines TRBV7-9 with TRBJ2-3; 7 bases line up with TRBD2. Germline trimming cut 0 bases from V and 0 bases from J; bases unmatched to any gene: 3. The CDR3 has 16 residues. Germline CDR1 is SEHNR and CDR2 is FQNEAQ (reference sequence). In DNA, the CDR3 is TGTGCCAGCAGCTTAGCTCTGCGGGGGAGCACAGATACGCAGTATTTT. This sequence encodes CASSLALRGSTDTQYF.

The chain joins TRBV4-1 to TRBJ1-1; D possibly corresponds to TRBD1 (5 bases). There are 14 residues in the CDR3. The germline V gene encodes CDR1 MGHRA and CDR2 YSYEKL. V was shortened by 0 bases and J by 5 bases, with 10 bases between the two germline ends. Written as DNA, the CDR3 is TGCGCCAGCAGCCAAGATACGGGGGGGACTGAAGCTTTCTTT. Translating gives CASSQDTGGTEAFF.

This chain links TRBV19 with TRBJ2-5; D perhaps matches TRBD1 (5 bases). CDR1 and CDR2 from the germline V gene are LNHDA and SQIVND (reference sequence). V was pared by 4 bases and J by 5 bases, with 11 bases between. CDR3 length: 13 amino acids. The CDR3 DNA reads TGTGCCAGTAGTAATCAGGGAAAGGAGACCCAGTACTTC. Its protein is CASSNQGKETQYF.

The rearrangement uses TRBV20-1 and TRBJ2-7; D is ambiguous. The CDR3 covers 14 residues. V dropped 0 bases and J dropped 1 base, with 10 bases sitting between them. In germline, CDR1 is DFQATT, CDR2 SNEGSKA (reference sequence). The CDR3 nucleotides read TGCAGTGCTAGAGATAGCTACTCATCCTACGAGCAGTACTTC. Protein sequence: CSARDSYSSYEQYF.

This clonotype was observed many times. This chain links TRBV7-9 with TRBJ2-7; 9 nucleotides agree with TRBD2. J gave up 4 bases and V 1 base, and 5 bases lay outside the gene matches. The CDR3 covers 15 residues. Germline CDR1 and CDR2: SEHNR and FQNEAQ (reference sequence). CDR3 region: CASSLGLAGVYEQYF. In DNA form, the CDR3 reads TGTGCCAGCAGCTTAGGTTTAGCGGGAGTGTACGAGCAGTACTTC.

The V gene is TRBV6-8, the J gene TRBJ2-5, with D perhaps TRBD1 or TRBD2 (5 bases each). CDR1 is MNHGY, CDR2 SAAAGT, per germline. Trimming cost V 6 bases and J 1 base, with 12 bases left between them. This CDR3 has 14 residues. The CDR3 here is CASSARDGQETQYF. Here the CDR3 DNA reads TGTGCCAGCAGCGCAAGGGACGGCCAAGAGACCCAGTACTTC.